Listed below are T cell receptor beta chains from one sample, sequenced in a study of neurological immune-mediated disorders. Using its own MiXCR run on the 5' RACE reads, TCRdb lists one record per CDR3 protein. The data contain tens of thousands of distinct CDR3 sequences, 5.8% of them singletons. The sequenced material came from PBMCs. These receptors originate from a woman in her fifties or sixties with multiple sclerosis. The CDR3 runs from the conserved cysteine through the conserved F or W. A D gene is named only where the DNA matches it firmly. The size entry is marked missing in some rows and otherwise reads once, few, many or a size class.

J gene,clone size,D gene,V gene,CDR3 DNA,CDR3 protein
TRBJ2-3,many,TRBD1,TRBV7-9,TGTGCCAGCAGCTCCCGACAGGGGGCAGATACGCAGTATTTT,CASSSRQGADTQYF
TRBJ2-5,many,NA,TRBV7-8,TGTGCCAGCAGCTTCAGGGACCTAAGCTACTTC,CASSFRDLSYF
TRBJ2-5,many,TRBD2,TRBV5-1,TGCGCCAGCAGCCTCCCGGGGGGGGGTGAGACCCAGTACTTC,CASSLPGGGETQYF
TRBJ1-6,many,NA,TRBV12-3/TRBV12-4,TGTGCCAGCAGTTTATCCACGTCGAATTCACCCCTCCACTTT,CASSLSTSNSPLHF
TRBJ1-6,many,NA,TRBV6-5,TGTGCCAGCAGCAAAGGCAGGGTGGAGAATTCACCCCTCCACTTT,CASSKGRVENSPLHF
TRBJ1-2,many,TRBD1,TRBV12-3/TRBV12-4,TGTGCCAGCAGCAAAGGAGGGGGCGAGGATGGCTACACCTTC,CASSKGGGEDGYTF
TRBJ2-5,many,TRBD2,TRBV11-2,TGTGCCAGCAGCCCAACGGGGGGTCAAGAGACCCAGTACTTC,CASSPTGGQETQYF
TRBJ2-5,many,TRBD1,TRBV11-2,TGTGCCAGCAGCTCGGGACAGTTTACGACCCAGTACTTC,CASSSGQFTTQYF
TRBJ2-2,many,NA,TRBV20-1,TGCAGTGCTAGAGGGGCGGGACGGGTCACCGGGGAGCTGTTTTTT,CSARGAGRVTGELFF
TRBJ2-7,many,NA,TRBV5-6,TGTGCCAGCAGCTTGGGGATGGGTTCGCACGAGCAGTACTTC,CASSLGMGSHEQYF
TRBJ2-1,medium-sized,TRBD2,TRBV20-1,TGCAGTGCTAGAGCCCCAGGGAAAATAGCGGGGTACAATGAGCAGTTCTTC,CSARAPGKIAGYNEQFF
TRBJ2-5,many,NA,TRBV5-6,TGTGCCAGCAGCTTGGCCGGGTCAGAGACCCAGTACTTC,CASSLAGSETQYF
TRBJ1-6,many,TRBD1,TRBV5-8,TGTGCCAGCAGCGCCCCACCCGGGACAGTGAATTCACCCCTCCACTTT,CASSAPPGTVNSPLHF
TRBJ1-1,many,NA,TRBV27,TGTGCCAGCAGTCACAGGGAGGGCCTGGGTTATATAGAAGCTTTCTTT,CASSHREGLGYIEAFF
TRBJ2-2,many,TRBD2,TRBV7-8,TGTGCCAGCAGGGGGGCTAGCGGGGGGGCGAACACCGGGGAGCTGTTTTTT,CASRGASGGANTGELFF
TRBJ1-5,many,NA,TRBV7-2,TGTGCCAGCAGCTTCCAGCTTGGCAATCAGCCCCAGCATTTT,CASSFQLGNQPQHF
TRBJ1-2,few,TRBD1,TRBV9,TGTGCCAGCAGCCGCCCCCCAGGGGGAAGGGATGGCTACACCTTC,CASSRPPGGRDGYTF
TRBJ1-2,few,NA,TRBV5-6,TGTGCCAGCAGCTTGGACAGGAGTAACTATGGCTACACCTTC,CASSLDRSNYGYTF
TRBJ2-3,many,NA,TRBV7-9,TGTGCCAGCGCTCAGAGGGGATGGGATACGCAGTATTTT,CASAQRGWDTQYF
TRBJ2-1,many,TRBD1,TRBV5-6,TGTGCCAGCAGCGCGGGGACAGGCTACTCCTACAATGAGCAGTTCTTC,CASSAGTGYSYNEQFF
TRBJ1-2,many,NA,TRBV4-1,TGCGCCAGCAGCCACCTGGGAGTTGCGGATGGCTACACCTTC,CASSHLGVADGYTF
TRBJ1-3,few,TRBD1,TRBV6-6,TGTGCCAGCAGTTACTCGCAGGGGGCTGGAGGAAACACCATATATTTT,CASSYSQGAGGNTIYF
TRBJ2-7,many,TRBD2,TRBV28,TGTGCCAGCAGATATGGGACTAGCGGGGGAAACGAGCAGTACTTC,CASRYGTSGGNEQYF
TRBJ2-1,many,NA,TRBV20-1,TGCAGTGCTTCCTCGCAGGCCGCCGAGCAGTTCTTC,CSASSQAAEQFF
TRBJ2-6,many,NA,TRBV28,TGTGCCAGCGACCCCGCCGGCAAACCAATCTCTGGGGCCAACGTCCTGACTTTC,CASDPAGKPISGANVLTF
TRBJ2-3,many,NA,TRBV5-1,TGCGCCAGCAGCCCGGGACTAACAACAGGGGATACGCAGTATTTT,CASSPGLTTGDTQYF
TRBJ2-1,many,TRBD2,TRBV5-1,TGCGCCAGCAGCTTAGCGGGATTTTCCTACAATGAGCAGTTCTTC,CASSLAGFSYNEQFF
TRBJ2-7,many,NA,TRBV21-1,TGTGCCAATTTAGAGAACTGGCGGGACGGACCCTACGAGCAGTACTTC,CANLENWRDGPYEQYF
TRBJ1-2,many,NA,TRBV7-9,TGTGCCAGCAGCGGCGGGGCAGGGGTCAACTATGGCTACACCTTC,CASSGGAGVNYGYTF
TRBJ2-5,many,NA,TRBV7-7,TGTGCTAGCAGCTTGGGGACGGCCCAAGAGACCCAGTACTTC,CASSLGTAQETQYF
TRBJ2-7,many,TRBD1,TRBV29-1,TGCAGCGTTGATTCTGGACAGGGCTACGAGCAGTACTTC,CSVDSGQGYEQYF
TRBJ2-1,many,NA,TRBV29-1,TGCAGCGTTGATCAGGGACTTCCCCGCTTCTTC,CSVDQGLPRFF
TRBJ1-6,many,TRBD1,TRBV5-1,TGCGCCAGCAGTTCTAACTCCGGGACAGGGTATGAAAATTCACCCCTCCACTTT,CASSSNSGTGYENSPLHF
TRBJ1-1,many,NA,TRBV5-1,TGCGCCAGCAGCTTGGCCTCCAGCGGCACGTTGAACACTGAAGCTTTCTTT,CASSLASSGTLNTEAFF
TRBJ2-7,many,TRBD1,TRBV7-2,TGTGCCAGCAGCCCATACGGGACAGGTACCTACGAGCAGTACTTC,CASSPYGTGTYEQYF
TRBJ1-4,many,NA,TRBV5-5,TGTGCCAGCAGCGCCTCGGGGATTAATGAAAAACTGTTTTTT,CASSASGINEKLFF
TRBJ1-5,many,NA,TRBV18,TGTGCCAGCTCACCACGGCTCACGGGTCAGCCCCAGCATTTT,CASSPRLTGQPQHF
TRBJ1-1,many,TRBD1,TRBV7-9,TGTGCCAGCAGCTTAGGGGGGACAGGGGCCGGGGCTGAAGCTTTCTTT,CASSLGGTGAGAEAFF
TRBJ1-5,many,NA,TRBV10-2,TGCGCCAGCAGTACCGGGACGGGCCTTGAGCCCCAGCATTTT,CASSTGTGLEPQHF
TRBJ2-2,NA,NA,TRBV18,TGTGCCAGCTCACCCCTACGGGTATCAACATCTATCCCTAGCGGGGAGCTGTTTTTT,CASSPLRVSTSIPSGELFF
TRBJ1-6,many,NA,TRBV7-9,TGTGCCAGCAGCTCCGACCCTAGGAATTCACCCCTCCACTTT,CASSSDPRNSPLHF
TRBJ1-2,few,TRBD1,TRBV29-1,TGCAGCGTTGATGTGGCAGGGGGCGCGAATGGCTACACCTTC,CSVDVAGGANGYTF
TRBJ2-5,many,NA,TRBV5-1,TGCGCCAGCAGCTTCGGGGTTGGCGAGACCCAGTACTTC,CASSFGVGETQYF
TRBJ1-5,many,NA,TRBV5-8,TGTGCCAGCAGCTCAGGGTATCAGCCCCAGCATTTT,CASSSGYQPQHF
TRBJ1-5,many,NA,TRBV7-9,TGTGCCAGCAGCCTCGGACCGTTAAATCAGCCCCAGCATTTT,CASSLGPLNQPQHF
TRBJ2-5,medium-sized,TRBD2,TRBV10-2,TGCGCCAGCAGTGAGTCCGGGGGGACCCAAGAGACCCAGTACTTC,CASSESGGTQETQYF
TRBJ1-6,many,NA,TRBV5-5,TGTGCCAGCAGCCTCTTAACCTCCGCCCTAAATTCACCCCTCCACTTT,CASSLLTSALNSPLHF
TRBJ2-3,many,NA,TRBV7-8,TGTGCCAGCAGCTTTGTTTTCAGCACAGATACGCAGTATTTT,CASSFVFSTDTQYF
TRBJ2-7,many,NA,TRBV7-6,TGTGCCAGCAGCTTAGCCATTGGATCTTCCTACGAGCAGTACTTC,CASSLAIGSSYEQYF
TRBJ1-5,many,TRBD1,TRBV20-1,TGCAGTGCTCGAGACAGGGACGATCAGCCCCAGCATTTT,CSARDRDDQPQHF
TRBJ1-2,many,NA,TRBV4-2,TGTGCCAGCAGCCAAGATCATGCACCCTGGGACTATGGCTACACCTTC,CASSQDHAPWDYGYTF
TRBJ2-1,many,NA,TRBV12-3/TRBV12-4,TGTGCCAGCAGTTTCCAACAGGGTTACAATGAGCAGTTCTTC,CASSFQQGYNEQFF
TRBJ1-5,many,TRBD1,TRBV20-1,TGCAGTGCCCGAAGGACAGGGGGCAGGAATCAGCCCCAGCATTTT,CSARRTGGRNQPQHF
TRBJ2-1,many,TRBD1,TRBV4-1,TGCGCCAGCAGCCAAGCGGGACAGGGTGGGAATGAGCAGTTCTTC,CASSQAGQGGNEQFF
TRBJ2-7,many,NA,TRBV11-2,TGTGCCAGCAGCTTAATGGGGGCCGAGCAGTACTTC,CASSLMGAEQYF